One and the same sample provided the 13 T cell receptor beta chains below, sequenced in a study of regulatory T cells in long-lasting Graves disease (dated by TCRdb to about 2021). The library was made by multiplex PCR. These reads were obtained on an Illumina HiSeq 4000. To build TCR beta libraries, CDR3 regions were amplified by Arm-PCR using iRepertoire HTBI primers. TCRdb trimmed public reads at Q25 via fastp, called clones via MiXCR and kept in-frame beta chains. Every CDR3 protein is listed once, alongside the most common genes and DNA of its rows. The table for this sample lists about 460,000 distinct CDR3 sequences; roughly 23% of them were counted only once. Clones ranked in the top ten supply about 12% of the sample. The sample's time point label, decoded: persistent/refractory GD, antithyroid drugs over 5 years with positive TRAb. RNA was extracted from PBMCs in TRIzol for both TCR sequencing and RNA sequencing.

The sample was peripheral blood mononuclear cells (PBMCs), taken when the disease was refractory, from a patient treated with antithyroid drugs. These receptors came from a female donor with Graves disease.

In its sample, this clonotype was seen many times. The chain recombines TRBV28 with TRBJ2-7, with 7 bases aligning to TRBD2. The CDR3 is 16 residues long. With 2 bases clipped from V and 2 bases from J, the junction kept 9 bases outside the gene matches. Germline CDR1 is MDHEN and CDR2 is SYDVKM. For the CDR3, the DNA is TGTGCCAGCAGTTTACCTGCAGCGGGACCTGCCTACGAGCAGTACTTC. Amino acid sequence: CASSLPAAGPAYEQYF.

This clonotype appeared many times. The chain recombines TRBV28 with TRBJ1-1; a weak D match, TRBD1 (5 bases). Germline assignment: CDR1 MDHEN and CDR2 SYDVKM. The CDR3 has 13 amino acids. V was clipped by 10 bases and J by 10 bases, with 22 bases between them. CDR3 coding DNA: TGTGCCATCGCGGGAGTACCTCGGGGGAGAGCTTTCTTT. The encoded protein is CAIAGVPRGRAFF.

The sample holds many counts of this clonotype. The chain carries TRBV28 and TRBJ2-7; D unclear. There are 14 residues in the CDR3. The V end was cut by 0 bases, the J end by 2 bases, with 8 bases between. The germline gives CDR1 MDHEN, CDR2 SYDVKM. This CDR3 reads CASSLWLQPYEQYF. Here the CDR3 DNA reads TGTGCCAGCAGTTTATGGCTCCAGCCCTACGAGCAGTACTTC.

The gene calls are TRBV11-1 and TRBJ1-6; D not certain. V lost 2 bases and J 9 bases, leaving 11 bases between the germline ends. Per the germline V gene, CDR1 is SGHAT and CDR2 is FQDESV (reference sequence). The CDR3 loop spans 14 amino acids. The CDR3 reads CASSLHSEGSPLHF. The CDR3 region has the DNA TGTGCCAGCAGCTTACACAGTGAGGGTTCACCCCTCCACTTT.

This clonotype was observed a few times. J is TRBJ2-2 and V is TRBV2; 11 bases align to TRBD2. Germline V CDR1 and CDR2: SNHLY, FYNNEI. V trimming: 7 bases; J trimming: 6 bases; junction bases outside the gene matches: 4. The CDR3 is 14 residues long. DNA for the CDR3: TGTGCCAGCACACGACTAGCGGGGCCCGGGGAGCTGTTTTTT. It encodes CASTRLAGPGELFF.

The chain uses TRBV9 and TRBJ2-1; TRBD1 matches 8 bases. Germline values: CDR1 SGDLS, CDR2 YYNGEE. After removal of 2 bases from V and 0 bases from J, the junction contained 1 base not matched to a gene. This CDR3 is built from 15 residues. This chain's CDR3 is CASSVDRGSYNEQFF. DNA of the CDR3: TGTGCCAGCAGCGTCGACAGGGGCTCCTACAATGAGCAGTTCTTC.

This clonotype was picked up many times. The rearrangement links TRBV5-5 to TRBJ2-5; D is perhaps TRBD1 (5 bases). Trimming took off 9 bases at V and 3 bases at J, with 18 bases between the two ends. CDR1 is SGHKS, CDR2 YYEKEE, per germline (reference sequence). The CDR3 runs to 14 residues. The CDR3 nucleotides read TGTGCCACCCAAGTGGGGCTTACCGAAGAGACCCAGTACTTC. This sequence encodes CATQVGLTEETQYF.

This clonotype was picked up many times. This sequence joins TRBV28 and TRBJ2-7; D may match TRBD1 or TRBD2 (5 bases each). Per germline, CDR1 MDHEN and CDR2 SYDVKM. Trimming removed 6 bases at V and 7 bases at J, with 13 bases between. The CDR3 length is 12 residues. The CDR3 reads CASRQGEREQYF. The DNA of the CDR3 is TGTGCCAGCAGGCAGGGAGAGCGGGAGCAGTACTTC.

This clonotype has ten or more counts. The V gene is TRBV3-1, the J gene TRBJ2-5, with D perhaps matching TRBD2 (6 bases). The CDR3 is made up of 16 amino acids. Trimming left V 0 bases short and J 2 bases short, with 13 bases between. Germline CDR1 is LGHDT and CDR2 is YNNKEL (reference sequence). The CDR3 loop is CASSQEGGRLQETQYF. CDR3 DNA sequence: TGTGCCAGCAGCCAAGAAGGAGGGAGGCTACAAGAGACCCAGTACTTC.

The table lists this clonotype with many counts. The chain carries TRBV29-1 and TRBJ1-4; no definite D call. The CDR3 covers 13 residues. V was trimmed by 6 bases and J by 0 bases, leaving 8 bases between them. CDR1 and CDR2 (germline): SQVTM, ANQGSEA. CDR3 loop: CSVVDATNEKLFF. The DNA for the CDR3 is TGCAGCGTGGTTGATGCAACTAATGAAAAACTGTTTTTT.

The chain carries TRBV20-1 and TRBJ2-2; the D is unclear. From germline, CDR1 is DFQATT and CDR2 SNEGSKA (reference sequence). This CDR3 is built from 15 residues. V was trimmed by 4 bases and J by 1 base, leaving 13 bases between them. The CDR3 sequence is CSATRGWGNTGELFF. The DNA for the CDR3 is TGCAGTGCTACAAGAGGCTGGGGGAACACCGGGGAGCTGTTTTTT.

Concerning this clonotype: This may arise from a read error, as a much more abundant clone is one base away. V and J are TRBV6-1 and TRBJ2-5; the D gene could be TRBD1 or TRBD2 (5 bases each). Per the germline V gene, CDR1 is MNHNS and CDR2 is SASEGT. This CDR3 has 14 amino acids. CDR3 sequence reads: CAGSLAWGQETQYF. CDR3 nucleotides: TGTGCCGGCAGTCTCGCTTGGGGGCAAGAGACCCAGTACTTC.

The V and J genes are TRBV19 and TRBJ2-2; 10 bases match TRBD1. This CDR3 spans 15 amino acids. The J segment lost 4 bases and the V segment lost 7 bases, leaving 6 bases of the junction unmatched. Per the germline V gene, CDR1 is LNHDA and CDR2 is SQIVND (reference sequence). The CDR3 region is CASKTTGGGTGELFF. The CDR3 DNA sequence: TGTGCCAGTAAGACGACAGGGGGCGGCACCGGGGAGCTGTTTTTT.